Sequencing of this T cell receptor (beta chain) was carried out in a study of T cell repertoires in cytomegalovirus infection. TCRdb reprocessed the reads via MiXCR and lists one record per CDR3 protein. The repertoire holds some 230,000 distinct CDR3 sequences, about 23% seen once, with roughly 18% in the top ten. About this clonotype: The antigen is undetermined.

This CDR3 is 15 amino acids long. Looked up from germline, CDR1 is SGHDN and CDR2 is FVKESK. V dropped 0 bases and J dropped 5 bases, with 13 bases sitting between them. General study results and limits: CMV carriers having the relevant HLA were flagged by cumulative public TCR beta family frequency.

What was sequenced was CD8+ T cells from PBMCs. This sequence was found in a human donor in good health (CMV status not recorded). Some clones in this sample may be carry-over from other donors' samples. The V and J genes are TRBV14 and TRBJ2-5; TRBD2 is a possible D gene (5 bases). The CDR3 DNA reads TGTGCCAGCAGCCAAGATGGGGTTTCGGGGGAGACCCAGTACTTC. Amino acid sequence: CASSQDGVSGETQYF. Combining the CDR3 with reference TRBV14 and TRBJ2-5 gives the whole variable domain EAGVTQFPSHSVIEKGQTVTLRCDPISGHDNLYWYRRVMGKEIKFLLHFVKESKQDESGMPNNRFLAERTGGTYSTLKVQPAELEDSGVYFCASSQDGVSGETQYFGPGTRLLVL.